Each of the 6 T cell receptor beta chains below was sequenced from the same sample in a study of tumor-infiltrating lymphocytes in localized non-small cell lung cancer. Measured with immunoSEQ multiplex PCR; TCRdb has only the in-frame clones, and not every one. The sample has about 11,000 clones; approximately 83% are singletons. Sequencing was done on a sample of uninvolved lung tissue not adjacent to the tumor. These receptors originate from a human donor with non-small cell lung cancer.

This chain joins TRBV5-6 and TRBJ2-3; D is undetermined. V dropped 0 bases and J dropped 6 bases, with 8 bases sitting between them. The CDR3 covers 13 residues. Looked up from germline, CDR1 is SGHDT and CDR2 is YYEEEE. This CDR3 reads CASSLARWDTQYF. The CDR3 nucleotides read TGTGCCAGCAGCTTGGCAAGGTGGGATACGCAGTATTTT. Looking up the rest from reference TRBV5-6 and TRBJ2-3 gives the full variable domain: DAGVTQSPTHLIKTRGQQVTLRCSPKSGHDTVSWYQQALGQGPQFIFQYYEEEERQRGNFPDRFSGHQFPNYSSELNVNALLLGDSALYLCASSLARWDTQYFGPGTRLTVL.

The chain is built from TRBV7-7 and TRBJ2-2; no definite D call. The CDR3 sequence is 15 residues long. Per germline, CDR1 SSHAT and CDR2 FNYEAQ (reference sequence). V lost 2 bases and J 3 bases, leaving 10 bases between the germline ends. CDR3 coding DNA: TGTGCCAGCAGCTTACAGGACGGCCACACCGGGGAGCTGTTTTTT. It codes for CASSLQDGHTGELFF. The full variable domain, in which reference TRBV7-7 and TRBJ2-2 provide the parts outside the CDR3, is GAGVSQSPRYKVTKRGQDVTLRCDPISSHATLYWYQQALGQGPEFLTYFNYEAQPDKSGLPSDRFSAERPEGSISTLTIQRTEQRDSAMYRCASSLQDGHTGELFFGEGSRLTVL.

V usage is TRBV6-6 and J usage is TRBJ2-1; D gene uncertain. Germline V gives CDR1 MNHNY, CDR2 SVGAGI (reference sequence). CDR3 length: 13 amino acids. V lost 8 bases, J lost 6 bases, and 14 bases lay in between. CDR3 coding DNA: TGTGCCAGCTTCGGGCAGAGCCTCAATGAGCAGTTCTTC. This codes for CASFGQSLNEQFF.

This clone was observed a single time. The chain is built from TRBV6-1 and TRBJ1-2; 9 bases line up with TRBD1. V shed 4 bases and J 8 bases; nucleotides not matched to a gene: 8. The V gene's germline CDR1 is MNHNS and CDR2 SASEGT. There are 14 residues in the CDR3. In DNA, the CDR3 is TGTGCCAGCAGTGGACAGGGGGGAGAAAACGGCTACACCTTC. This codes for CASSGQGGENGYTF.

The chain uses TRBV2 and TRBJ2-7; D remains ambiguous. Germline V gives CDR1 SNHLY, CDR2 FYNNEI. This CDR3 region has 10 residues. Trimming took off 6 bases at V and 2 bases at J, with 2 bases between the two ends. The CDR3 protein is CASSAYEQYF. The CDR3 DNA follows: TGTGCCAGCAGCGCCTACGAGCAGTACTTC.

The chain is built from TRBV2 and TRBJ1-1; maybe TRBD1 (6 bases). This CDR3 is built from 16 residues. Trimming stripped 7 bases from V and 0 bases from J, with 18 bases between. The germline gives CDR1 SNHLY, CDR2 FYNNEI. The CDR3 nucleotides are TGTGCCAGCACCCGAGGGGGGAGGTCGATGAACACTGAAGCTTTCTTT. It encodes CASTRGGRSMNTEAFF.